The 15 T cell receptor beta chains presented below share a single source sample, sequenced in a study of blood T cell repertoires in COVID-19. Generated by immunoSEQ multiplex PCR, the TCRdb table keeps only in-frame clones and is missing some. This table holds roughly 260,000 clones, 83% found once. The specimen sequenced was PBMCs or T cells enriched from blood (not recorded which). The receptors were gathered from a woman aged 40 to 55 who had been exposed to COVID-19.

The CDR3 loop is CASSPGVANSYEQYF. Written as DNA, the CDR3 is TGTGCCAGCAGTCCGGGGGTAGCGAACTCCTACGAGCAGTACTTC. The rearrangement joins TRBV6-6 to TRBJ2-7, with D possibly matching TRBD2 (6 bases). The germline V gene has CDR1 MNHNY and CDR2 SVGAGI (reference sequence). The CDR3 is 15 residues long. V was pared by 5 bases and J by 0 bases, with 14 bases between.

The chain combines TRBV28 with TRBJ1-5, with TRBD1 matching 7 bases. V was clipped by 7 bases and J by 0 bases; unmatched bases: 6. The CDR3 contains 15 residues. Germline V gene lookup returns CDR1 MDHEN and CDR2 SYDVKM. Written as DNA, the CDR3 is TGTGCCAGCATTCACGACAGGGTTAGCAATCAGCCCCAGCATTTT. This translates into CASIHDRVSNQPQHF.

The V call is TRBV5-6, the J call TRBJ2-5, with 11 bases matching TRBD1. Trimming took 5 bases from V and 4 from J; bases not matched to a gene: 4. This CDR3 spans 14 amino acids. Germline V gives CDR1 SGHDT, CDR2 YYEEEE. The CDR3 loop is CASSRTGGRETQYF. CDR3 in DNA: TGTGCCAGCAGTAGGACAGGGGGCCGAGAGACCCAGTACTTC. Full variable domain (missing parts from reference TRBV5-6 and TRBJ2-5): DAGVTQSPTHLIKTRGQQVTLRCSPKSGHDTVSWYQQALGQGPQFIFQYYEEEERQRGNFPDRFSGHQFPNYSSELNVNALLLGDSALYLCASSRTGGRETQYFGPGTRLLVL.

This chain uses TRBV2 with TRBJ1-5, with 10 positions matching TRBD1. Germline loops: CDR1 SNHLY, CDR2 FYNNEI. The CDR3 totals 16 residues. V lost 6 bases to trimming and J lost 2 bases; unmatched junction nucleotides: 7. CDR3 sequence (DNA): TGTGCCAGCAGCCGCGACAGGGGGCAGGGCAATCAGCCCCAGCATTTT. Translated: CASSRDRGQGNQPQHF.

The CDR3 DNA reads as TGTGCCAGCAGTGATCTCCAGGGGTTTTTTGGCTACACCTTC. Protein: CASSDLQGFFGYTF. The V gene is TRBV6-1, the J gene TRBJ1-2, with D possibly being TRBD1 (6 bases). V lost 3 bases and J lost 7, with 15 bases in between. The germline gives CDR1 MNHNS, CDR2 SASEGT. The CDR3 runs 14 residues.

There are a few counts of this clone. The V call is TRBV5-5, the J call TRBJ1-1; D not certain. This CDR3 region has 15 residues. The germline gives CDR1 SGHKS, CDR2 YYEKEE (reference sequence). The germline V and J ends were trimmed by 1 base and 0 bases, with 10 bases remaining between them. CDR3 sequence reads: CASSLQVRMNTEAFF. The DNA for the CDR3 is TGTGCCAGCAGCTTGCAGGTCAGAATGAACACTGAAGCTTTCTTT.

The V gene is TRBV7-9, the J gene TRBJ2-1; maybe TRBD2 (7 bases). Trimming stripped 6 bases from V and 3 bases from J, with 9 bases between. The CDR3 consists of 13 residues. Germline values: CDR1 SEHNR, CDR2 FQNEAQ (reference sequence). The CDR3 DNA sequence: TGTGCCAGCAGAGGGGGGGTCTACAATGAGCAGTTCTTC. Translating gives CASRGGVYNEQFF. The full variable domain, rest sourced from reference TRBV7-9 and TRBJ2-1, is DTGVSQNPRHKITKRGQNVTFRCDPISEHNRLYWYRQTLGQGPEFLTYFQNEAQLEKSRLLSDRFSAERPKGSFSTLEIQRTEQGDSAMYLCASRGGVYNEQFFGPGTRLTVL.

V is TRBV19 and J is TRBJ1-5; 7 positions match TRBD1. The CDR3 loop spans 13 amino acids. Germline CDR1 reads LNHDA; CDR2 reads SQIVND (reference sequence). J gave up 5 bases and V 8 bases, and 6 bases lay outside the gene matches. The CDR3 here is CASGTDLDQPQHF. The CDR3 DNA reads TGTGCCAGTGGGACAGATCTAGATCAGCCCCAGCATTTT.

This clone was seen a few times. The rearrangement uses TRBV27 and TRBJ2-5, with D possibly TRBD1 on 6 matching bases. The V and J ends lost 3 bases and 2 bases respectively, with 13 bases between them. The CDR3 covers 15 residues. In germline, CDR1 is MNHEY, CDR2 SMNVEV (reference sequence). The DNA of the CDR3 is TGTGCCAGCAGTTTCAGCGCCAGGGGACAAGAGACCCAGTACTTC. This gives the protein CASSFSARGQETQYF.

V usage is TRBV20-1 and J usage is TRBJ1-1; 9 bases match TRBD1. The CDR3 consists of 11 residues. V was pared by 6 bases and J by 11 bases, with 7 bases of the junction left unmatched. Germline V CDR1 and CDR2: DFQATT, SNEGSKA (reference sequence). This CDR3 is CSALRTGVAFF. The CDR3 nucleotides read TGCAGTGCGCTCCGGACAGGGGTGGCTTTCTTT.

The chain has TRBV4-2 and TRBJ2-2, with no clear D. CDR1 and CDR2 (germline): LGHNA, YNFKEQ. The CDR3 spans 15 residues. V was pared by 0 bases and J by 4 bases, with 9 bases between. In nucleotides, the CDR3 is TGTGCCAGCAGCCAAGATCTCCTCCTCACCGGGGAGCTGTTTTTT. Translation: CASSQDLLLTGELFF.

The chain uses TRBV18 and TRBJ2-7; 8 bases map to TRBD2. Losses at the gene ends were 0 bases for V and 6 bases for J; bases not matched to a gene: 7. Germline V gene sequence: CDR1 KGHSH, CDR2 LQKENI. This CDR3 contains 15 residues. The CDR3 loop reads CASSPPGLGSSEQYF. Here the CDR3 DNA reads TGTGCCAGCTCACCACCGGGACTAGGGTCGTCCGAGCAGTACTTC.

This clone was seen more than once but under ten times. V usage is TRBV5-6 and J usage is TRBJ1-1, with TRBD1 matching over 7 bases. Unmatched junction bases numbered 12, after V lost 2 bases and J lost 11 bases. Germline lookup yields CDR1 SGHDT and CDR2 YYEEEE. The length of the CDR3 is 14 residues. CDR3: CASSLQTGPVEAFF. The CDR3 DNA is TGTGCCAGCAGCTTACAGACAGGGCCGGTTGAGGCTTTCTTT. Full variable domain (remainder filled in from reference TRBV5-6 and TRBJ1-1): DAGVTQSPTHLIKTRGQQVTLRCSPKSGHDTVSWYQQALGQGPQFIFQYYEEEERQRGNFPDRFSGHQFPNYSSELNVNALLLGDSALYLCASSLQTGPVEAFFGQGTRLTVV.

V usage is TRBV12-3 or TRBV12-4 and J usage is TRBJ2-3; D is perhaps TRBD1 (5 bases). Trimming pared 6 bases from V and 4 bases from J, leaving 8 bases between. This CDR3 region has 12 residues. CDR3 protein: CASRGVADTQYF. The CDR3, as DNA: TGTGCCAGCAGAGGGGTAGCAGATACGCAGTATTTT.

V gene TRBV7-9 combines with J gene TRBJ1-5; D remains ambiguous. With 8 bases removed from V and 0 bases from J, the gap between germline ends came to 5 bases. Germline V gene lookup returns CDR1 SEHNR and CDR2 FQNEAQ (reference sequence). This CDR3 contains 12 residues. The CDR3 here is CASGRSNQPQHF. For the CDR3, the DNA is TGTGCCAGCGGCCGTAGCAATCAGCCCCAGCATTTT.